This entry lists 12 T cell receptor beta chains sequenced from one sample in a study of control samples from healthy donors and cancer patients. Sequencing used immunoSEQ multiplex PCR; TCRdb keeps in-frame clones, though not all of them. Of some 150,000 clones in the sample, 96% were seen once. The material sequenced was blood. The receptors here all came from a woman younger than 45 in good health.

V usage is TRBV19 and J usage is TRBJ2-5; possibly TRBD1 or TRBD2 for D (5 bases each). This CDR3 has 15 residues. V was clipped by 9 bases and J by 5 bases, with 22 bases between them. Per germline, CDR1 LNHDA and CDR2 SQIVND (reference sequence). The CDR3, as DNA: TGTGCCAGGCGAACAGGACTGTACTTTCGGGAGACCCAGTACTTC. It translates to CARRTGLYFRETQYF.

The J gene is TRBJ1-1, the V gene TRBV10-3; 9 nucleotides line up with TRBD1. V shed 10 bases, J shed 3 bases, and the junction held 6 bases outside the gene matches. The CDR3 spans 13 residues. Germline V lookup: CDR1 ENHRY, CDR2 SYGVKD. DNA of the CDR3: TGTGCCACCCAGGACAGGGGCGACACTGAAGCTTTCTTT. Encoded protein: CATQDRGDTEAFF.

This clone has only one observation. The genes are TRBV28 and TRBJ2-3; weak D call: TRBD1 (7 bases). The CDR3 contains 15 residues. Germline V gives CDR1 MDHEN, CDR2 SYDVKM. Deletions cut 8 bases from V and 3 bases from J, with 18 bases between. Here the CDR3 reads CASATDREVTDTQYF. The CDR3 bases are TGTGCCAGCGCTACCGACAGGGAGGTAACAGATACGCAGTATTTT.

This sequence joins TRBV2 and TRBJ1-1, with a weak D call TRBD1 (6 bases). Per germline, CDR1 SNHLY and CDR2 FYNNEI. The CDR3 is 12 residues long. The germline V and J ends were trimmed by 2 bases and 11 bases, with 12 bases remaining between them. CDR3 amino acids: CASSEYRDGAFF. CDR3 sequence (DNA): TGTGCCAGCAGTGAATACAGGGATGGTGCTTTCTTT.

This chain joins TRBV14 and TRBJ1-4, with 8 nucleotides matching TRBD1. CDR3 length: 15 residues. Per germline, CDR1 SGHDN and CDR2 FVKESK. Trimming at V came to 2 bases and at J to 8 bases, leaving 7 bases not matched to a gene. The CDR3 sequence: CASSQPTGVYEKLFF. CDR3 DNA sequence: TGTGCCAGCAGCCAACCGACAGGGGTGTACGAAAAACTGTTTTTT.

This chain joins TRBV30 and TRBJ1-1; TRBD1 agrees at 7 bases. CDR1 and CDR2 from the germline V gene are GTSNPN and SVGIG (reference sequence). The CDR3 loop spans 14 amino acids. Trimming at V came to 3 bases and at J to 8 bases, leaving 12 bases not matched to a gene. CDR3 sequence: CAWRKGGRTGEAFF. The CDR3 DNA is TGTGCCTGGAGGAAAGGGGGACGGACAGGCGAAGCTTTCTTT. Full variable domain (remainder filled in from reference TRBV30 and TRBJ1-1): SQTIHQWPATLVQPVGSPLSLECTVEGTSNPNLYWYRQAAGRGLQLLFYSVGIGQISSEVPQNLSASRPQDRQFILSSKKLLLSDSGFYLCAWRKGGRTGEAFFGQGTRLTVV.

Details on this clone: A much larger clone is a single base away; this may be a read error. The sample has other DNA sequences that encode this CDR3 too. The J gene is TRBJ2-6, the V gene TRBV6-1; D might be TRBD2 (7 bases). The CDR3 is made up of 16 amino acids. CDR1 and CDR2 (germline): MNHNS, SASEGT. The CDR3 is CARSEGGGLGANVLTF. The CDR3 DNA reads TGTGCCCGCAGTGAAGGGGGGGGGCTTGGGGCCAACGTCCTGACTTTC.

CDR3 protein: CASSERQGGADTQYF. CDR3 bases: TGTGCCAGCAGTGAAAGACAGGGAGGTGCAGATACGCAGTATTTT. The genes are TRBV2 and TRBJ2-3; TRBD1 is a possible D gene (7 bases). The CDR3 consists of 15 residues. V lost 2 bases, J lost 4 bases, and 13 bases lay in between. Germline CDR1 SNHLY, CDR2 FYNNEI. Filled out from reference TRBV2 and TRBJ2-3, the complete variable domain reads EPEVTQTPSHQVTQMGQEVILRCVPISNHLYFYWYRQILGQKVEFLVSFYNNEISEKSEIFDDQFSVERPDGSNFTLKIRSTKLEDSAMYFCASSERQGGADTQYFGPGTRLTVL.

This clone was observed a single time. This chain joins TRBV10-3 and TRBJ2-1; 12 bases match TRBD2. The CDR3 spans 14 residues. With 6 bases clipped from V and 7 bases from J, the junction kept 4 bases outside the gene matches. Germline CDR1 is ENHRY and CDR2 is SYGVKD. The DNA of the CDR3 is TGTGCCATCAGCCCGACTAGCGGGAGTAATGAGCAGTTCTTC. Its protein product is CAISPTSGSNEQFF.

The chain is built from TRBV28 and TRBJ1-2; 7 bases agree with TRBD1. This CDR3 is 13 amino acids long. The germline V gene has CDR1 MDHEN and CDR2 SYDVKM. V shed 4 bases and J 8 bases; nucleotides not matched to a gene: 7. CDR3 region: CASSSGGSKGYTF. The CDR3 DNA sequence: TGTGCCAGCAGTTCAGGGGGTTCGAAGGGCTACACCTTC.

This chain connects TRBV3-1 (or the pseudogene TRBV3-2) to TRBJ1-2, with 8 bases matching TRBD1. Looked up from germline, CDR1 is LGHDT and CDR2 is YNNKEL (reference sequence). This CDR3 region has 12 residues. The trim removed 3 bases at V and 12 bases at J, leaving 6 bases unmatched. In nucleotides, the CDR3 is TGTGCCAGCAGCCAGGATCGGACAGGGAACACCTTC. This codes for CASSQDRTGNTF.

The chain employs TRBV7-9 and TRBJ2-5; 7 bases fit TRBD2. The CDR3 sequence is 17 residues long. Germline V CDR1 and CDR2: SEHNR, FQNEAQ (reference sequence). V dropped 1 base and J dropped 2; count of bases not matched to a gene: 10. The CDR3 loop is CASSLGRGGRRQETQYF. As DNA, the CDR3 is TGTGCCAGCAGCTTAGGGCGAGGCGGGAGAAGACAAGAGACCCAGTACTTC.